This record looks at one TCR beta chain sequence and its context. What it recognizes is unknown. The record originates from a study of identical twins. Notes on the study in general: There were fewer insertions in abundant cord blood beta clonotypes, but memory repertoires showed no such pattern. Compared with unrelated sharing, twin-shared out-of-frame alpha sequences had more low-probability sequences.

Each donor (without exception) was a healthy Caucasian. TCRdb used MiXCR to reprocess the 5' RACE reads, holding one entry per CDR3 protein. This repertoire shows a few hundred thousand distinct CDR3 sequences, approximately 9.1% found once; its top ten account for roughly 9%. V lost 8 bases and J lost 1, with 15 bases in between. Germline loops: CDR1 MNHEY, CDR2 SMNVEV (reference sequence). The CDR3 contains 14 residues. Input material: naive T cells sorted from blood. The receptor comes from a woman aged 45-60 years in good health. The rearrangement joins TRBV27 to TRBJ2-7, with D hard to call. Here the CDR3 reads CASASFRRSYEQYV. CDR3 nucleotides: TGTGCCAGCGCGAGTTTCAGGAGATCCTACGAGCAGTACGTC.